Presented here are 9 T cell receptor beta chains from one specimen sequenced in a study of blood T cell repertoires in COVID-19. Assay: immunoSEQ multiplex PCR; the TCRdb copy retains only in-frame clones and omits some. Of 340,000 or so clones in the sample, more than 75% were seen once. Specimen: peripheral blood. The receptors here all came from a man aged 50 to 60 with active or convalescent COVID-19.

The chain has TRBV18 and TRBJ1-2; D not resolved. Germline V gene lookup returns CDR1 KGHSH and CDR2 LQKENI. This CDR3 has 11 residues. V lost 8 bases, J lost 8 bases, and 12 bases lay in between. CDR3 loop: CASGGGSGYTF. CDR3 coding DNA: TGTGCCAGCGGTGGAGGGTCCGGCTACACCTTC.

The rearrangement uses TRBV11-2 and TRBJ2-1, with D hard to call. V dropped 0 bases and J dropped 4 bases, with 4 bases sitting between them. The CDR3 spans 13 residues. The germline V gene encodes CDR1 SGHAT and CDR2 FQNNGV. The CDR3 DNA sequence: TGTGCCAGCAGCTTAGATACATACAATGAGCAGTTCTTC. Amino acids: CASSLDTYNEQFF.

The chain employs TRBV9 and TRBJ1-4; TRBD1 matches 7 bases. Trimming took 4 bases from V and 8 from J; bases not matched to a gene: 8. This CDR3 region has 14 residues. The germline CDR1 and CDR2 sequences are SGDLS and YYNGEE. The CDR3 nucleotides read TGTGCCAGCAGCCGAGGGACAGTGTCCGAAAAACTGTTTTTT. It encodes CASSRGTVSEKLFF. Full variable domain (missing parts from reference TRBV9 and TRBJ1-4): DSGVTQTPKHLITATGQRVTLRCSPRSGDLSVYWYQQSLDQGLQFLIQYYNGEERAKGNILERFSAQQFPDLHSELNLSSLELGDSALYFCASSRGTVSEKLFFGSGTQLSVL.

The table lists this clone with a few counts. CDR3 region: CASSSRRAGGETQYF. CDR3 coding DNA: TGTGCCAGCAGTTCTAGGCGGGCCGGGGGAGAGACCCAGTACTTC. The V and J genes are TRBV6-2 or TRBV6-3 and TRBJ2-5; D may be TRBD2 (6 bases). The V gene lost 4 bases and the J gene lost 4 bases, with 16 bases spanning the gap. Germline V gene sequence: CDR1 MNHEY, CDR2 SVGEGT. The CDR3 is 15 residues long.

The rearrangement uses TRBV4-3 and TRBJ1-2, with TRBD1 as a possible D gene (5 bases). The CDR3 length is 14 residues. Trimming removed 1 base from V and 1 base from J, with 7 bases in between. Per germline, CDR1 LGHNA and CDR2 YSLEER. The CDR3 DNA follows: TGCGCCAGCAGCCAAGGGGGGGTTAACTATGGCTACACCTTC. Residues: CASSQGGVNYGYTF.

The chain links TRBV6-2 or TRBV6-3 to TRBJ1-1, with D hard to call. Germline CDR1 reads MNHEY; CDR2 reads SVGEGT. Trimming cost V 2 bases and J 6 bases, with 7 bases left between them. This CDR3 region has 12 residues. This CDR3 reads CASSYRGAEAFF. The CDR3 bases are TGTGCCAGCAGTTACCGGGGAGCTGAAGCTTTCTTT.

The V gene is TRBV4-3, the J gene TRBJ1-5; D is uncertain. The V gene's germline CDR1 is LGHNA and CDR2 YSLEER. V gave up 0 bases and J gave up 2 bases, with 11 bases separating them. The CDR3 is 16 residues long. CDR3 sequence: CASSQDAGEGNQPQHF. The CDR3 region has the DNA TGCGCCAGCAGCCAAGATGCCGGGGAAGGCAATCAGCCCCAGCATTTT.

The chain joins TRBV5-1 to TRBJ2-5; no firm D call. This CDR3 is 14 amino acids long. Trimming took off 1 base at V and 5 bases at J, with 12 bases between the two ends. Germline V gives CDR1 SGHRS, CDR2 YFSETQ. The CDR3 sequence is CASSLSFIRETQYF. The CDR3 nucleotides are TGCGCCAGCAGCTTGTCGTTCATTCGGGAGACCCAGTACTTC.

This clone is a singleton in its sample. In DNA, the CDR3 is TGTGCCAGCAGTTTGAAGGGGGCCGCTCAGCCCCAGCATTTT. Translated, it gives CASSLKGAAQPQHF. The J gene is TRBJ1-5, the V gene TRBV28; 7 bases are a match to TRBD1. Unmatched junction bases numbered 5, after V lost 3 bases and J lost 6 bases. Germline assignment: CDR1 MDHEN and CDR2 SYDVKM. The CDR3 is 14 residues long. The complete variable domain, with remaining parts taken from reference TRBV28 and TRBJ1-5, reads DVKVTQSSRYLVKRTGEKVFLECVQDMDHENMFWYRQDPGLGLRLIYFSYDVKMKEKGDIPEGYSVSREKKERFSLILESASTNQTSMYLCASSLKGAAQPQHFGDGTRLSIL.